This TCR beta chain derives from a study of T-cell reconstitution after alpha-beta-depleted transplantation in children listed by TCRdb under 2016. Regarding the research as a whole: The study quantitatively tracked T-cell immune reconstitution after TCRalphabeta/CD19-depleted allogeneic hematopoietic cell transplantation in children using TCR repertoire profiling. What the authors observed across the whole study: Over the following months the frequencies of hyperexpanded clones went down, and after one year T-cell counts and TCRbeta diversity were mostly credited to newly produced T cells. About two months after transplant, the apparently early recovery of alphabetaT-cell counts reportedly depended on just several hundred clones that had expanded rapidly and came from non-depleted graft cells. In some patients, the high TCRbeta diversity seen at day 60 was put down to recipient T cells and intrathymic progenitors that had survived conditioning.

Reading the label with the study, this specimen's treatment or condition is: allogeneic hematopoietic cell transplantation with graft depleted of TCRalphabeta T cells and CD19 B cells. The children who served as transplant recipients had been given grafts of TCRalphabeta/CD19-depleted allogeneic hematopoietic cells. Of note for this clonotype: Its antigen is unknown. Base qualities are not recorded, but no much larger clone differs from it by a single base.

Preparation of the library involved PCR. Sequencing was performed on an Illumina HiSeq 2500. Molecular barcoding was employed in the preparation of TCR libraries, with unique molecular identifiers being used to normalize TCRbeta repertoire quantification. The public reads were reanalyzed by TCRdb: fastp trimming at Q25, MiXCR alignment, in-frame beta chains only. Duplicate CDR3 protein sequences are folded into a single record with the most common DNA and genes. The table for this sample lists just under 350,000 distinct CDR3 sequences; about 16% of them were counted only once. 35% to 50% of the sample is taken by the ten largest. The receptor comes from a male patient between 2 and 15 years old who had a stem cell transplant for acute lymphoblastic leukemia, so the T cells may come from the graft donor. The specimen comprised PBMCs, mostly from graft donor cells, sampled 360 days after TCRalphabeta/CD19-depleted stem cell transplant.

In nucleotide form, the sequence is TGTGCCAGCAGCTTAGAAACCGCGTCCTACGAGCAGTACTTC. Its translation is CASSLETASYEQYF. The V and J segments used are TRBV7-2 and TRBJ2-7; too little of a D gene remains to name it. As encoded in the germline V gene, CDR1 is SGHTA while CDR2 is FQGNSA. The V and J ends are trimmed by 1 base and 1 base, leaving 8 bases between them. The cysteine opens and the phenylalanine closes a CDR3 of 14 amino acids. The kept DNA is CDR3 alone, 42 bases in frame from the first base.